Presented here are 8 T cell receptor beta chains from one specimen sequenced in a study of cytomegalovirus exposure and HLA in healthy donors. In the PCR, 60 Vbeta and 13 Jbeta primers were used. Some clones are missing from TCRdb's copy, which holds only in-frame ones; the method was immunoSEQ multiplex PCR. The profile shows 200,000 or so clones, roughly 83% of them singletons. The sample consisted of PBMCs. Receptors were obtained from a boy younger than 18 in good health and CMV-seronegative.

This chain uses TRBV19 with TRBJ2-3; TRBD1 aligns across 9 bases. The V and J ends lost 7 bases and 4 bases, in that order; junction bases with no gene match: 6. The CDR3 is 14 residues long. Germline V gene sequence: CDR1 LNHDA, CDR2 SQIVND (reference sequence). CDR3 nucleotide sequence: TGTGCCAGTACGCTGCGACAGGGGGCAGATACGCAGTATTTT. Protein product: CASTLRQGADTQYF.

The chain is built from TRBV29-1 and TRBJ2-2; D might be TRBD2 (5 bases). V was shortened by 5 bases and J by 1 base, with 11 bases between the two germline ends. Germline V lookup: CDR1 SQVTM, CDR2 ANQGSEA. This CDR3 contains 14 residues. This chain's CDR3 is CSVFGEKNTGELFF. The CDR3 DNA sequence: TGCAGCGTTTTCGGGGAGAAGAACACCGGGGAGCTGTTTTTT.

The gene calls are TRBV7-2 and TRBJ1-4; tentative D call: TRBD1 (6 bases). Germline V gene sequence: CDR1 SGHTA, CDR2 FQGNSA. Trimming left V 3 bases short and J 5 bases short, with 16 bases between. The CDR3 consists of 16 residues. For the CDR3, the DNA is TGTGCCAGCAGCTTGGGGCAGGGGCTACCGAATGAAAAACTGTTTTTT. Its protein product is CASSLGQGLPNEKLFF.

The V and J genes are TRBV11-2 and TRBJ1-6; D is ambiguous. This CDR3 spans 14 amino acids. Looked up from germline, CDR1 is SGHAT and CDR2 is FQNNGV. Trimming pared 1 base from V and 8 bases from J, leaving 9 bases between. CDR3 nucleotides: TGTGCCAGCAGCTTAGGCGGGCAGCATTCACCCCTCCACTTT. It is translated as CASSLGGQHSPLHF.

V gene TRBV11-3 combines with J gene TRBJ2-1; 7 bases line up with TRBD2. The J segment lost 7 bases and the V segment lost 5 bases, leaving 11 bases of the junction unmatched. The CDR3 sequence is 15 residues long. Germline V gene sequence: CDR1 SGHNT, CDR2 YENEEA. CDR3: CASSQGGLVINEQFF. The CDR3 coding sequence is TGTGCCAGCAGCCAGGGAGGGTTGGTGATTAATGAGCAGTTCTTC.

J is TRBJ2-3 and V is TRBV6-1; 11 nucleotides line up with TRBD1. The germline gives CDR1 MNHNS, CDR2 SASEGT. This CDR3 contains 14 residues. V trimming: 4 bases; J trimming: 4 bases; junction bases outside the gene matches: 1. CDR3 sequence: CASSGTGGADTQYF. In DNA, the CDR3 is TGTGCCAGCAGTGGGACAGGGGGCGCAGATACGCAGTATTTT.

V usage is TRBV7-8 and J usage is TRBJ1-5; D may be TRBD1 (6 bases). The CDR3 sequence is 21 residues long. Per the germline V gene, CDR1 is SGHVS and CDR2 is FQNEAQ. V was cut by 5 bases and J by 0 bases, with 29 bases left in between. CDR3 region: CASSDPSGGPLGRYSNQPQHF. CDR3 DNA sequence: TGTGCCAGCAGCGACCCCAGCGGGGGGCCACTTGGGAGATATAGCAATCAGCCCCAGCATTTT.

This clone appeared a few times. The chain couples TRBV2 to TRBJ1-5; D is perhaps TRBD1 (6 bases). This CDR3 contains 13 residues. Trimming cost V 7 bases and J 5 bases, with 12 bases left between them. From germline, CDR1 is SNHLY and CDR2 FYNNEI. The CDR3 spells CASTLTGHQPQHF. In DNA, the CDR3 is TGTGCCAGCACTCTGACAGGTCATCAGCCCCAGCATTTT.